A single sample is the source of the 23 T cell receptor beta chains below, sequenced in a study of siplizumab effects on memory and regulatory T cells. Sequencing used immunoSEQ multiplex PCR; TCRdb keeps in-frame clones, though not all of them. Here the sample spans 75,000 to 100,000 clones, 90% to 95% being singletons. The specimen sequenced was non-Treg CD4+ T cells sorted from blood. These TCRs come from a human donor in good health.

This clone appeared once. The chain employs TRBV10-1 and TRBJ2-1; D possibly corresponds to TRBD1 (5 bases). V lost 5 bases to trimming and J lost 4 bases, with 12 bases between them. The germline V gene encodes CDR1 WNHNN and CDR2 SYGVQD (reference sequence). The CDR3 totals 14 residues. The CDR3 region has the DNA TGCGCCAGCAGTCGGGCCGACAGATACAATGAGCAGTTCTTC. It specifies CASSRADRYNEQFF.

This chain connects TRBV10-2 to TRBJ1-2; D remains ambiguous. Germline assignment: CDR1 WSHSY and CDR2 SAAADI. The length of the CDR3 is 14 residues. The V end was cut by 0 bases, the J end by 3 bases, with 8 bases between. In nucleotides, the CDR3 is TGCGCCAGCAGTGAGTCGAGGCAGGACTATGGCTACACCTTC. This translates into CASSESRQDYGYTF.

The chain employs TRBV14 and TRBJ1-5, with 9 bases that match TRBD1. The trim removed 2 bases at V and 0 bases at J, leaving 8 bases unmatched. Per the germline V gene, CDR1 is SGHDN and CDR2 is FVKESK. The CDR3 covers 18 residues. CDR3 bases: TGTGCCAGCAGCCAAACAACAGGGGGCGTATATAGCAATCAGCCCCAGCATTTT. Protein product: CASSQTTGGVYSNQPQHF.

The genes are TRBV11-3 and TRBJ2-3, with 8 bases that match TRBD2. J was trimmed by 1 base and V by 6 bases; bases with no gene match: 6. The CDR3 length is 15 residues. CDR1 and CDR2 (germline): SGHNT, YENEEA. CDR3 DNA: TGTGCCAGCAGGATTAGCGGGAACTGCACAGATACGCAGTATTTT. This gives the protein CASRISGNCTDTQYF.

The chain joins TRBV2 to TRBJ2-7, with unresolved D. This CDR3 spans 14 amino acids. Germline CDR1 is SNHLY and CDR2 is FYNNEI. V lost 2 bases, J lost 0 bases, and 8 bases lay in between. CDR3 DNA: TGTGCCAGCAGTGAAAGTGACGGCTCCTACGAGCAGTACTTC. Translating it yields CASSESDGSYEQYF.

The V gene is TRBV29-1, the J gene TRBJ1-1; a weak D match, TRBD1 (5 bases). Germline-derived CDR1 and CDR2 are SQVTM and ANQGSEA. The CDR3 sequence is 13 residues long. V was pared by 4 bases and J by 5 bases, with 14 bases between. The CDR3 DNA sequence: TGCAGCGTTGGATTCAGGGAAGGGACTGAAGCTTTCTTT. Translated, it gives CSVGFREGTEAFF.

The chain joins TRBV25-1 to TRBJ1-4; D is undetermined. V was pared by 4 bases and J by 12 bases, with 15 bases between. This CDR3 has 13 amino acids. Germline-derived CDR1 and CDR2 are MGHDK and SYGVNS. This chain's CDR3 is CASSGPGGSELFF. In DNA form, the CDR3 reads TGTGCCAGCAGTGGACCTGGAGGGTCTGAACTGTTTTTT. Full variable domain (remainder filled in from reference TRBV25-1 and TRBJ1-4): EADIYQTPRYLVIGTGKKITLECSQTMGHDKMYWYQQDPGMELHLIHYSYGVNSTEKGDLSSESTVSRIRTEHFPLTLESARPSHTSQYLCASSGPGGSELFFGSGTQLSVL.

The V call is TRBV5-1, the J call TRBJ2-7; the match to TRBD2 covers 10 bases. CDR3 length equals 14 residues. V lost 4 bases to trimming and J lost 4 bases; unmatched junction nucleotides: 5. From germline, CDR1 is SGHRS and CDR2 YFSETQ. The CDR3 protein is CASSRTSGNYEQYF. CDR3 bases: TGCGCCAGCAGCCGGACTAGCGGCAATTACGAGCAGTACTTC. Full variable domain (rest looked up from reference TRBV5-1 and TRBJ2-7): KAGVTQTPRYLIKTRGQQVTLSCSPISGHRSVSWYQQTPGQGLQFLFEYFSETQRNKGNFPGRFSGRQFSNSRSEMNVSTLELGDSALYLCASSRTSGNYEQYFGPGTRLTVT.

The chain couples TRBV14 to TRBJ2-7; 7 bases align to TRBD1. With 0 bases clipped from V and 3 bases from J, the junction kept 11 bases outside the gene matches. The CDR3 has 17 residues. Per germline, CDR1 SGHDN and CDR2 FVKESK. CDR3 amino acids: CASSQEGGTVRLYEQYF. The CDR3, as DNA: TGTGCCAGCAGCCAAGAAGGTGGGACAGTTAGACTCTACGAGCAGTACTTC. The full variable domain, with the rest looked up from reference TRBV14 and TRBJ2-7, is EAGVTQFPSHSVIEKGQTVTLRCDPISGHDNLYWYRRVMGKEIKFLLHFVKESKQDESGMPNNRFLAERTGGTYSTLKVQPAELEDSGVYFCASSQEGGTVRLYEQYFGPGTRLTVT.

The chain joins TRBV5-6 to TRBJ2-7, with 7 bases aligning to TRBD1. The V and J ends lost 4 bases and 0 bases, in that order; junction bases with no gene match: 10. The germline gives CDR1 SGHDT, CDR2 YYEEEE. CDR3 length equals 16 residues. The CDR3 spells CASSQRTGTVSYEQYF. CDR3 nucleotide sequence: TGTGCCAGCAGCCAAAGAACCGGGACAGTCTCCTACGAGCAGTACTTC.

The rearrangement uses TRBV6-6 and TRBJ2-5; TRBD2 aligns across 11 bases. Germline values: CDR1 MNHNY, CDR2 SVGAGI (reference sequence). After removal of 6 bases from V and 4 bases from J, the junction contained 10 bases not matched to a gene. The CDR3 runs 16 residues. The CDR3 coding sequence is TGTGCCAGCAGATCATCTAGCGGGAGGATTGGAGAGACCCAGTACTTC. It translates to CASRSSSGRIGETQYF.

The chain employs TRBV19 and TRBJ1-1; D not resolved. In germline, CDR1 is LNHDA, CDR2 SQIVND (reference sequence). Trimming shortened V by 3 bases and J by 3 bases, and 14 bases separated the two germline ends. CDR3 size: 15 residues. The CDR3 loop is CASSIKSRLYTEAFF. The CDR3 coding sequence is TGTGCCAGTAGTATCAAGTCTCGGTTGTACACTGAAGCTTTCTTT.

The V and J genes are TRBV5-1 and TRBJ2-7; D possibly corresponds to TRBD2 (6 bases). The CDR3 is 17 residues long. Trimming removed 1 base from V and 3 bases from J, with 20 bases in between. Germline CDR1 and CDR2: SGHRS and YFSETQ. The CDR3 is CASSLTQRALSFYEQYF. The CDR3 bases are TGCGCCAGCAGCTTGACCCAGCGGGCCTTATCATTCTACGAGCAGTACTTC.

A single count supports this clone. CDR3 in DNA: TGTGCCAGCAGCCCTCGGGAAGGGACCTACGAGCAGTACTTC. It yields the protein CASSPREGTYEQYF. J is TRBJ2-7 and V is TRBV27; a weak D match, TRBD2 (5 bases). This CDR3 comprises 14 residues. Germline CDR1 and CDR2: MNHEY and SMNVEV (reference sequence). Between the trimmed V and J ends, which lost 6 bases and 2 bases, there was a span of 14 bases.

The V gene is TRBV11-2, the J gene TRBJ2-7, with 7 bases that match TRBD1. CDR3 length equals 17 residues. J gave up 5 bases and V 2 bases, and 15 bases lay outside the gene matches. CDR1 is SGHAT and CDR2 is FQNNGV in the germline V gene. CDR3 protein: CASSLFTSARGKNEQYF. DNA of the CDR3: TGTGCCAGCAGCTTATTCACCTCCGCCAGGGGGAAGAACGAGCAGTACTTC.

The sample holds one count of this clone. The chain carries TRBV10-2 and TRBJ2-7, with 7 bases matching TRBD1. After removal of 8 bases from V and 3 bases from J, the junction contained 10 bases not matched to a gene. CDR1 and CDR2 from the germline V gene are WSHSY and SAAADI. This CDR3 is 14 amino acids long. The CDR3, as DNA: TGCGCCAGCGGTCCGGGACAGCAAATCTACGAGCAGTACTTC. Amino acids: CASGPGQQIYEQYF.

The CDR3 protein is CASRRTANNSPLHF. As DNA, the CDR3 is TGTGCCAGCAGGAGGACAGCCAATAATTCACCCCTCCACTTT. This chain links TRBV28 with TRBJ1-6, with D possibly being TRBD1 (6 bases). The CDR3 runs 14 residues. Trimming left V 6 bases short and J 5 bases short, with 11 bases between. Germline CDR1 is MDHEN and CDR2 is SYDVKM.

J is TRBJ2-7 and V is TRBV28, with 9 bases lining up with TRBD1. After removal of 6 bases from V and 3 bases from J, the junction contained 6 bases not matched to a gene. This CDR3 is built from 14 residues. Germline CDR1 is MDHEN and CDR2 is SYDVKM. CDR3 in amino acids: CASRRDRAYYEQYF. CDR3 nucleotide sequence: TGTGCCAGCAGGCGGGACAGGGCTTACTACGAGCAGTACTTC.

This sequence joins TRBV30 and TRBJ2-4, with D perhaps matching TRBD1 or TRBD2 (5 bases each). The CDR3 spans 18 residues. V lost 0 bases, J lost 0 bases, and 18 bases lay in between. Germline V gives CDR1 GTSNPN, CDR2 SVGIG (reference sequence). The CDR3 is CAWSVFRGVSLAKNIQYF. CDR3 coding DNA: TGTGCCTGGAGTGTGTTCCGAGGGGTCTCCCTAGCCAAAAACATTCAGTACTTC.

The chain links TRBV5-1 to TRBJ1-2; D is possibly TRBD1 (5 bases). Trimming took 5 bases from V and 6 from J, leaving 14 bases between them. Germline CDR1 SGHRS, CDR2 YFSETQ. CDR3 length: 13 residues. CDR3 residues: CASRYGADNGYTF. DNA for the CDR3: TGCGCCAGCAGATATGGGGCCGACAATGGCTACACCTTC.

This rearrangement joins TRBV5-4 to TRBJ1-2; D call uncertain. The V gene lost 6 bases and the J gene lost 8 bases, with 14 bases spanning the gap. There are 12 residues in the CDR3. CDR1 is SGHNT, CDR2 YYREEE, per germline (reference sequence). CDR3 in amino acids: CASTDRMGGYTF. The DNA of the CDR3 is TGTGCCAGCACCGACCGAATGGGGGGCTACACCTTC.

This chain links TRBV7-9 with TRBJ2-5; D is perhaps TRBD2 (5 bases). This CDR3 comprises 15 residues. Looked up from germline, CDR1 is SEHNR and CDR2 is FQNEAQ (reference sequence). V lost 5 bases and J 2 bases, leaving 15 bases between the germline ends. CDR3 sequence: CASSSGPAAQETQYF. The CDR3 DNA follows: TGTGCCAGCAGCAGCGGCCCCGCGGCGCAAGAGACCCAGTACTTC. Variable domain in full (rest from reference TRBV7-9 and TRBJ2-5): DTGVSQNPRHKITKRGQNVTFRCDPISEHNRLYWYRQTLGQGPEFLTYFQNEAQLEKSRLLSDRFSAERPKGSFSTLEIQRTEQGDSAMYLCASSSGPAAQETQYFGPGTRLLVL.

This clone was detected once. This chain uses TRBV18 with TRBJ1-4, with 11 bases lining up with TRBD1. This CDR3 contains 18 residues. With V trimmed by 4 bases and J by 3 bases, 10 bases remained unmatched. Germline V gene data show CDR1 as KGHSH and CDR2 as LQKENI. CDR3 coding DNA: TGTGCCAGCTCACGCTTATCGCCGGGACAGGGGGCTAATGAAAAACTGTTTTTT. Protein: CASSRLSPGQGANEKLFF.